These 18 T cell receptor beta chains were all obtained from the same sample, sequenced in a study of immune evolution from preneoplasia to lung adenocarcinoma. Profiled with immunoSEQ multiplex PCR; TCRdb holds only in-frame clones, not every one. The repertoire holds thousands of clones, with roughly 74% as singletons. Material: FFPE atypical adenomatous hyperplasia tissue from the lung. Indicated subset: atypical adenomatous hyperplasia (AAH), lung preneoplasia. These receptors originate from a donor aged 70 or over with lung adenocarcinoma. Some clones in this sample may be carry-over from other donors' samples.

The chain uses TRBV5-4 and TRBJ1-2; weak D call: TRBD1 (6 bases). The CDR3 extends over 16 amino acids. V was pared by 4 bases and J by 2 bases, with 18 bases between. Germline CDR1 is SGHNT and CDR2 is YYREEE (reference sequence). CDR3 residues: CASSPPGGQQNYGYTF. CDR3 DNA sequence: TGTGCCAGCAGCCCTCCGGGGGGCCAACAAAACTATGGCTACACCTTC.

The chain links TRBV14 to TRBJ2-5; D is perhaps TRBD1 (6 bases). The CDR3 is made up of 15 amino acids. The germline V gene encodes CDR1 SGHDN and CDR2 FVKESK. The V end lost 1 base, the J end lost 2 bases, and 11 bases lay between the germline ends. The CDR3 region is CASSQVGQFQETQYF. The CDR3 region has the DNA TGTGCCAGCAGCCAAGTCGGACAGTTTCAAGAGACCCAGTACTTC.

The genes are TRBV29-1 and TRBJ2-7, with D possibly being TRBD2 (7 bases). The CDR3 loop spans 14 amino acids. Germline values: CDR1 SQVTM, CDR2 ANQGSEA. The V gene lost 7 bases and the J gene lost 3 bases, with 19 bases spanning the gap. The CDR3 reads CSARIQGGSYEQYF. DNA of the CDR3: TGCAGCGCCCGGATACAGGGAGGGAGCTACGAGCAGTACTTC.

Sample share makes this clone large (0.1 to 1%). The V gene is TRBV6-6, the J gene TRBJ2-3; D unclear. The length of the CDR3 is 14 residues. V dropped 0 bases and J dropped 2 bases, with 6 bases sitting between them. Germline CDR1 reads MNHNY; CDR2 reads SVGAGI (reference sequence). CDR3 sequence reads: CASSYSSATDTQYF. The CDR3 DNA reads TGTGCCAGCAGTTACTCTTCCGCCACAGATACGCAGTATTTT.

The chain carries TRBV5-1 and TRBJ2-5; D is perhaps TRBD1 or TRBD2 (5 bases each). CDR1 is SGHRS, CDR2 YFSETQ, per germline. V was shortened by 0 bases and J by 2 bases, with 14 bases between the two germline ends. The CDR3 spans 16 residues. CDR3 sequence (DNA): TGCGCCAGCAGCTTGGGGGGGTCCTCCTTTCAAGAGACCCAGTACTTC. Amino acid sequence: CASSLGGSSFQETQYF.

This rearrangement joins TRBV5-5 to TRBJ1-5; TRBD1 might be the D (5 bases). The CDR3 spans 15 residues. The V gene lost 4 bases and the J gene lost 9 bases, with 20 bases spanning the gap. Germline CDR1 is SGHKS and CDR2 is YYEKEE (reference sequence). The CDR3 is CASSRDGLRGGPQHF. The CDR3 DNA is TGTGCCAGCAGCCGGGACGGATTGCGGGGGGGGCCCCAGCATTTT.

The chain employs TRBV28 and TRBJ2-7; tentatively, D is TRBD1 or TRBD2 (5 bases each). From germline, CDR1 is MDHEN and CDR2 SYDVKM. V dropped 2 bases and J dropped 0 bases, with 17 bases sitting between them. The CDR3 runs to 17 residues. CDR3 sequence: CASSLGPMGVGSYEQYF. CDR3 nucleotide sequence: TGTGCCAGCAGTTTAGGCCCGATGGGGGTCGGCTCCTACGAGCAGTACTTC.

The chain is built from TRBV9 and TRBJ2-1; 12 bases map to TRBD2. V lost 5 bases and J lost 13; bases outside the gene matches: 7. CDR1 and CDR2 (germline): SGDLS, YYNGEE. The CDR3 runs to 13 residues. CDR3 sequence (DNA): TGTGCCAGCAGTTCACCGGGACTAGCGGGTCAGTTCTTC. Translating gives CASSSPGLAGQFF.

The table lists this clone with a few counts. V and J are TRBV14 and TRBJ2-3; no firm D call. CDR3 length equals 15 residues. The germline CDR1 and CDR2 sequences are SGHDN and FVKESK. V lost 1 base and J lost 6, with 14 bases in between. The CDR3 protein is CASSQVSKVRDTQYF. CDR3 in DNA: TGTGCCAGCAGCCAAGTCTCCAAGGTTAGGGATACGCAGTATTTT.

V and J are TRBV19 and TRBJ1-2; D unclear. CDR3 length: 12 residues. Trimming stripped 5 bases from V and 5 bases from J, with 9 bases between. Per germline, CDR1 LNHDA and CDR2 SQIVND (reference sequence). In nucleotides, the CDR3 is TGTGCCAGTAGTGCCTCGGGATATGGCTACACCTTC. This gives the protein CASSASGYGYTF.

Only a few counts were recorded for this clone. This chain uses TRBV5-1 with TRBJ2-5; possibly TRBD2 for D (6 bases). V gave up 1 base and J gave up 10 bases, with 8 bases separating them. The CDR3 has 11 residues. CDR1 and CDR2 (germline): SGHRS, YFSETQ. In nucleotides, the CDR3 is TGCGCCAGCAGCTTGAGGGAGGTCCAGTACTTC. It is translated as CASSLREVQYF. The full variable domain, rest sourced from reference TRBV5-1 and TRBJ2-5, is KAGVTQTPRYLIKTRGQQVTLSCSPISGHRSVSWYQQTPGQGLQFLFEYFSETQRNKGNFPGRFSGRQFSNSRSEMNVSTLELGDSALYLCASSLREVQYFGPGTRLLVL.

This rearrangement joins TRBV19 to TRBJ1-6, with no clear D. Germline loops: CDR1 LNHDA, CDR2 SQIVND (reference sequence). CDR3 size: 11 residues. V was clipped by 5 bases and J by 16 bases, with 12 bases between them. DNA of the CDR3: TGTGCCAGTAGTTTCGGGAGGGAACTCCACTTT. Its translation: CASSFGRELHF. Filled out from reference TRBV19 and TRBJ1-6, the complete variable domain reads DGGITQSPKYLFRKEGQNVTLSCEQNLNHDAMYWYRQDPGQGLRLIYYSQIVNDFQKGDIAEGYSVSREKKESFPLTVTSAQKNPTAFYLCASSFGRELHFGNGTRLTVT.

Written as DNA, the CDR3 is TGTGCCAGCAGCTTTCGCTGGCCCGGCGGAGAGACCCAGTACTTC. It yields the protein CASSFRWPGGETQYF. The chain employs TRBV11-2 and TRBJ2-5, with D hard to call. CDR1 and CDR2 (germline): SGHAT, FQNNGV. Between the trimmed V and J ends, which lost 3 bases and 4 bases, there was a span of 15 bases. The CDR3 consists of 15 residues.

The chain links TRBV6-5 to TRBJ1-1; D unclear. This CDR3 has 11 residues. Germline V gene lookup returns CDR1 MNHEY and CDR2 SVGAGI. Deletions cut 7 bases from V and 9 bases from J, with 12 bases between. CDR3 in DNA: TGTGCCAGCATTAAGGGAGGGAAAGCTTTCTTT. Translating it yields CASIKGGKAFF.

The chain couples TRBV15 to TRBJ2-2, with D uncertain. The CDR3 runs to 13 residues. Trimming cost V 0 bases and J 5 bases, with 4 bases left between them. Germline CDR1 reads LNHNV; CDR2 reads YYDKDF (reference sequence). The CDR3 loop reads CATSRDRTGELFF. CDR3 nucleotide sequence: TGTGCCACCAGCAGAGACAGGACCGGGGAGCTGTTTTTT.

The chain is built from TRBV30 and TRBJ2-7; D is ambiguous. Trimming left V 2 bases short and J 2 bases short, with 13 bases between. CDR3 length: 14 amino acids. CDR1 and CDR2 (germline): GTSNPN, SVGIG (reference sequence). The CDR3 nucleotides read TGTGCCTGGAGTCTGTGGGGATTCACCTACGAGCAGTACTTC. Amino acid sequence: CAWSLWGFTYEQYF.

This chain joins TRBV5-4 and TRBJ2-5; no clear D. V lost 4 bases, J lost 2 bases, and 9 bases lay in between. The CDR3 has 13 amino acids. CDR1 is SGHNT, CDR2 YYREEE, per germline (reference sequence). The CDR3 nucleotides are TGTGCCAGCAGCGGTCCGGAACAAGAGACCCAGTACTTC. This encodes CASSGPEQETQYF.

This clone is medium-sized. V is TRBV30 and J is TRBJ1-2; 7 bases map to TRBD1. Trimming took 3 bases from V and 7 from J; bases not matched to a gene: 5. The germline V gene has CDR1 GTSNPN and CDR2 SVGIG (reference sequence). This CDR3 has 12 residues. CDR3 sequence: CAWRRGGGGYTF. The CDR3 DNA sequence: TGTGCCTGGAGGAGAGGGGGCGGTGGCTACACCTTC. Full variable domain (rest looked up from reference TRBV30 and TRBJ1-2): SQTIHQWPATLVQPVGSPLSLECTVEGTSNPNLYWYRQAAGRGLQLLFYSVGIGQISSEVPQNLSASRPQDRQFILSSKKLLLSDSGFYLCAWRRGGGGYTFGSGTRLTVV.